This T cell receptor beta chain was sequenced during a study of blood T cells in healthy people across ages. The length of the CDR3 is 11 residues. Trimming pared 0 bases from V and 8 bases from J, leaving 4 bases between. In germline, CDR1 is SQVTM, CDR2 ANQGSEA. Primers used in a second PCR of roughly 6 to 11 cycles were a sample-barcoded 5' primer and a J-beta primer mix. TCRdb fed the 5' RACE reads into MiXCR, producing one record per CDR3 protein. The sample carries some 1.5 million distinct CDR3 sequences, roughly 27% recorded once. The clonotype comes from a woman in her 30s in good health. The rearrangement joins TRBV29-1 to TRBJ1-4; D gene unclear. Sequencing used blood. The CDR3 region has the DNA TGCAGCGTTGAAGATGCCGAAAAACTGTTTTTT. Translation gives CSVEDAEKLFF. The full variable domain, completed using reference TRBV29-1 and TRBJ1-4, is SAVISQKPSRDICQRGTSLTIQCQVDSQVTMMFWYRQQPGQSLTLIATANQGSEATYESGFVIDKFPISRPNLTFSTLTVSNMSPEDSSIYLCSVEDAEKLFFGSGTQLSVL.